The following is a T cell receptor beta chain sequence with its context. Its specificity is unknown. This entry belongs to a study of healthy donors' naive CD4 and CD8 T cells. Study results and caveats: Reportedly, most V and J gene segments showed naive CD4+ versus CD8+ bias. The study did not address homeostatic proliferation effects in naive T cells.

TCR libraries were built from 450 to 650 ng of total RNA by linear amplification. One entry per CDR3 protein, called by TCRdb with MiXCR from the reads. This table has approximately 180,000 distinct CDR3 sequences, 65% to 75% appearing once. The CDR3 runs 14 residues. Germline V gene lookup returns CDR1 LNHDA and CDR2 SQIVND (reference sequence). V was cut by 6 bases and J by 6 bases, with 15 bases left in between. This clonotype was sampled from a pool of human donors in good health; the sample pools cells from several healthy donors. The rearrangement uses TRBV19 and TRBJ2-1; maybe TRBD2 (6 bases). The sequenced material came from naive CD4+ and CD8+ T cells sorted from blood, pooled from several donors. CDR3 amino acids: CASRHGGRSNEQFF. In nucleotides, the CDR3 is TGTGCCAGTAGGCATGGGGGGAGAAGCAATGAGCAGTTCTTC.